These T cell receptor beta chains were read from a single sample in a study of Ad26.COV2.S vaccination and SARS-CoV-2 variants. Some clones are missing from TCRdb's copy, which holds only in-frame ones; the method was immunoSEQ multiplex PCR. The data show 300,000 to 400,000 clones, with around four fifths seen just once and 2% to 2.5% held by the top ten. The sample in question was peripheral blood, obtained in a trial of Ad26.COV2.S vaccine versus placebo. These receptors all stem from a person aged 18-65 years who received the Ad26.COV2.S COVID-19 vaccine or a placebo. The CDR3 runs from the conserved cysteine through the conserved F or W. Each record gives: V gene, J gene, D gene, CDR3 DNA, CDR3 protein. The D gene is left open where the match is weak.

V: TRBV10-3
J: TRBJ2-5
D: TRBD2
DNA: TGTGCCATCAGTGACCGACTAGCGGGGGGCCAAGAGACCCAGTACTTC
CDR3: CAISDRLAGGQETQYF

V: TRBV10-3
J: TRBJ1-1
D: .
DNA: TGTGCCACCGAGGGGGGATTACAGGGACCCAGGGGCACTGAAGCTTTCTTT
CDR3: CATEGGLQGPRGTEAFF

V: TRBV6-1
J: TRBJ2-5
D: TRBD1
DNA: TGTGCCAGCAGTGGGACAGGGGGCGCGGGGCCCCCAGCCTCCCAAGAGACCCAGTACTTC
CDR3: CASSGTGGAGPPASQETQYF

V: TRBV19
J: TRBJ1-2
D: .
DNA: TGTGCCAGTAGTACCCCCGGGACATCTAACTATGGCTACACCTTC
CDR3: CASSTPGTSNYGYTF

V: TRBV15
J: TRBJ1-1
D: .
DNA: TGTGCCACCAGCAGAGATGTTGCGACTGAAGCTTTCTTT
CDR3: CATSRDVATEAFF

V: TRBV4-1
J: TRBJ2-7
D: .
DNA: TGCGCCAGCAGCCAAGACGTCGGGGGGCAGTACTTC
CDR3: CASSQDVGGQYF

V: TRBV6-5
J: TRBJ1-2
D: TRBD1
DNA: TGTGCCAGCAGTTACGGGGGCAGGGGGCAGAATGGCTACACCTTC
CDR3: CASSYGGRGQNGYTF

V: TRBV7-9
J: TRBJ1-3
D: TRBD1
DNA: TGTGCCAGCAGCCTAACGGGACAGGGATTCTCTGGAAACACCATATATTTT
CDR3: CASSLTGQGFSGNTIYF

V: TRBV6-6
J: TRBJ1-1
D: .
DNA: TGTGCCAGCAGTTACGTGACGGACCCGAACACTGAAGCTTTCTTT
CDR3: CASSYVTDPNTEAFF

V: TRBV28
J: TRBJ1-4
D: .
DNA: TGTGCCAGCAGTTTCCGGTGGCGAGGGAATGAAAAACTGTTTTTT
CDR3: CASSFRWRGNEKLFF

V: TRBV5-1
J: TRBJ1-1
D: .
DNA: TGCGCCAGCAGCACCTATCCGGAGGACACTGAAGCTTTCTTT
CDR3: CASSTYPEDTEAFF